This TCR beta chain was obtained from a study of blood T cell repertoires in COVID-19. Study summary: Both acute and convalescent COVID-19 samples were obtained from the United States, Italy and Spain. T cells, B-cell-depleted T cells, or PBMCs provided the cDNA or gDNA that served as material.

CDR1 and CDR2 (germline): SGHVS, FQNEAQ. The CDR3 is made up of 13 amino acids. V was trimmed by 0 bases and J by 6 bases, leaving 8 bases between them. Original handling: Amplified reference gene primers provided the basis for estimating nucleated cell counts. Method: immunoSEQ multiplex PCR; TCRdb's copy keeps in-frame clones and lacks some. The V and J calls and clone size were taken over from that table, and D and trimming were inferred from the DNA. The profile shows roughly 94,000 clones, 70% to 85% of them singletons. Sequenced: peripheral blood. The rearrangement links TRBV7-8 to TRBJ1-2, with D maybe TRBD1 (6 bases). The origin of this receptor is a man in his 60s with acute or convalescent COVID-19. The CDR3 is CASSLAQGNGYTF. DNA for the CDR3: TGTGCCAGCAGCTTAGCACAGGGTAATGGCTACACCTTC.